Presented here are 22 T cell receptor beta chains from one specimen sequenced in a study of cytomegalovirus exposure and HLA in healthy donors. PCR used 60 Vbeta primers and 13 Jbeta primers. Method: immunoSEQ multiplex PCR; TCRdb's copy keeps in-frame clones and lacks some. The repertoire holds 160,000 or so clones, roughly 80% seen once, with more than 8% in the top ten. Sequenced material: PBMCs. Receptors were obtained from a male donor in good health and CMV-seropositive.

The chain has TRBV28 and TRBJ2-7, with D possibly TRBD2 on 6 matching bases. Germline CDR1 MDHEN, CDR2 SYDVKM. Trimming shortened V by 8 bases and J by 0 bases, and 14 bases separated the two germline ends. The CDR3 extends over 14 amino acids. DNA of the CDR3: TGTGCCAGCCACCTCCGGGGGATCTCCTACGAGCAGTACTTC. It specifies CASHLRGISYEQYF.

CDR3 DNA: TGCGCCAGCATCGAGACAGTAGTCGACACTGAAGCTTTCTTT. This codes for CASIETVVDTEAFF. V gene TRBV10-2 combines with J gene TRBJ1-1, with D possibly being TRBD1 (5 bases). Trimming pared 7 bases from V and 3 bases from J, leaving 15 bases between. The CDR3 is made up of 14 amino acids. The germline V gene has CDR1 WSHSY and CDR2 SAAADI.

V is TRBV5-1 and J is TRBJ1-2; a weak D match, TRBD1 (6 bases). The CDR3 runs to 14 residues. Trimming took 5 bases from V and 2 from J, leaving 13 bases between them. CDR1 and CDR2 (germline): SGHRS, YFSETQ. CDR3 nucleotides: TGCGCCAGCAGATGGACAGATTCAAACTATGGCTACACCTTC. Translation gives CASRWTDSNYGYTF.

This clone occurred a few times. V is TRBV7-2 and J is TRBJ1-3, with TRBD1 matching 8 bases. The CDR3 runs to 16 residues. J lost 2 bases, V lost 1 base, and 4 bases had no gene match. Germline V gene data show CDR1 as SGHTA and CDR2 as FQGNSA. The CDR3 sequence: CASSLVQGATGNTIYF. The CDR3 DNA follows: TGTGCCAGCAGCTTAGTCCAGGGGGCGACTGGAAACACCATATATTTT.

This clone was observed once. The chain employs TRBV7-9 and TRBJ2-1; D call uncertain. Germline loops: CDR1 SEHNR, CDR2 FQNEAQ (reference sequence). The CDR3 totals 11 residues. Trimming stripped 8 bases from V and 5 bases from J, with 7 bases between. This chain's CDR3 is CASGANNEQFF. DNA of the CDR3: TGTGCCAGCGGAGCCAACAATGAGCAGTTCTTC.

V gene TRBV7-9 combines with J gene TRBJ1-3; D is undetermined. Germline CDR1 is SEHNR and CDR2 is FQNEAQ (reference sequence). The CDR3 runs 19 residues. Trimming pared 7 bases from V and 0 bases from J, leaving 25 bases between. This chain's CDR3 is CASTVTDRVTFPSGNTIYF. CDR3 nucleotides: TGTGCCAGCACCGTAACCGATCGGGTAACCTTCCCCTCTGGAAACACCATATATTTT.

The V call is TRBV6-1, the J call TRBJ2-7; 7 bases are a match to TRBD2. J gave up 3 bases and V 2 bases, and 4 bases lay outside the gene matches. The CDR3 contains 14 residues. Germline CDR1 MNHNS, CDR2 SASEGT. The CDR3 nucleotides read TGTGCCAGCAGTGAAACGGCGGGGGACTACGAGCAGTACTTC. Amino acids: CASSETAGDYEQYF.

The V call is TRBV5-1, the J call TRBJ2-7; 7 bases line up with TRBD1. Trimming took 3 bases from V and 2 from J; bases not matched to a gene: 5. The CDR3 is made up of 14 amino acids. The V gene's germline CDR1 is SGHRS and CDR2 YFSETQ. The CDR3 here is CASSSRDRAYEQYF. The CDR3 bases are TGCGCCAGCAGCTCAAGGGACAGAGCCTACGAGCAGTACTTC.

The chain has TRBV2 and TRBJ1-5, with D tentatively TRBD1 (5 bases). CDR1 and CDR2 from the germline V gene are SNHLY and FYNNEI. This CDR3 comprises 15 residues. V lost 1 base and J 4 bases, leaving 11 bases between the germline ends. The CDR3 region has the DNA TGTGCCAGCAGTGAAGGGAATAGGGGAAATCAGCCCCAGCATTTT. It yields the protein CASSEGNRGNQPQHF. Full variable domain (outside the CDR3, taken from reference TRBV2 and TRBJ1-5): EPEVTQTPSHQVTQMGQEVILRCVPISNHLYFYWYRQILGQKVEFLVSFYNNEISEKSEIFDDQFSVERPDGSNFTLKIRSTKLEDSAMYFCASSEGNRGNQPQHFGDGTRLSIL.

The V and J genes are TRBV5-6 and TRBJ1-2; TRBD1 agrees at 8 bases. J gave up 2 bases and V 4 bases, and 7 bases lay outside the gene matches. The CDR3 has 15 residues. CDR1 and CDR2 (germline): SGHDT, YYEEEE. As DNA, the CDR3 is TGTGCCAGCAGCGGCCGGACAGGGAAAAACTATGGCTACACCTTC. Its translation: CASSGRTGKNYGYTF.

The chain employs TRBV2 and TRBJ1-1; TRBD1 matches at 7 bases. The CDR3 is 13 amino acids. Germline loops: CDR1 SNHLY, CDR2 FYNNEI. Unmatched junction bases numbered 8, after V lost 7 bases and J lost 6 bases. The DNA of the CDR3 is TGTGCCAGCATCTCCGGAGGGGGCTCTGAAGCTTTCTTT. Protein: CASISGGGSEAFF.

Written as DNA, the CDR3 is TGTGCCAGCAGCTCAGAGCCACTAGCGGGAGTGGAGCAGTTCTTC. It is translated as CASSSEPLAGVEQFF. The chain has TRBV7-6 and TRBJ2-1, with 11 bases aligning to TRBD2. After removal of 4 bases from V and 10 bases from J, the junction contained 9 bases not matched to a gene. Germline V gives CDR1 SGHVS, CDR2 FNYEAQ. The CDR3 runs to 15 residues.

This rearrangement joins TRBV27 to TRBJ2-3; D is unresolved. CDR1 MNHEY and CDR2 SMNVEV come from the germline V gene (reference sequence). This CDR3 contains 15 residues. Trimming removed 4 bases at V and 2 bases at J, with 13 bases between. The DNA of the CDR3 is TGTGCCAGCAGTTCTCATCGTGTCTACACAGATACGCAGTATTTT. Residues: CASSSHRVYTDTQYF.

V usage is TRBV18 and J usage is TRBJ2-1, with 7 bases aligning to TRBD1. The germline V gene has CDR1 KGHSH and CDR2 LQKENI. The CDR3 is 14 residues long. Germline trimming cut 4 bases from V and 7 bases from J; bases unmatched to any gene: 7. The CDR3 reads CASSQGTAANEQFF. As DNA, the CDR3 is TGTGCCAGCTCACAAGGGACAGCAGCGAATGAGCAGTTCTTC.

A word on this clone: One junction end disagrees with the germline gene, perhaps due to a read error. The chain is built from TRBV7-8 and TRBJ1-2, with D perhaps matching TRBD1 (6 bases). Germline V lookup: CDR1 SGHVS, CDR2 FQNEAQ. The CDR3 is 12 residues long. Here the CDR3 reads CVSSFRGYGYTF. The DNA of the CDR3 is TGTGTCAGCAGCTTCAGGGGTTATGGCTACACCTTC.

This clone occurred a few times. The rearrangement joins TRBV30 to TRBJ1-2; D is undetermined. In germline, CDR1 is GTSNPN, CDR2 SVGIG (reference sequence). CDR3 length equals 15 residues. The V gene lost 0 bases and the J gene lost 4 bases, with 15 bases spanning the gap. This CDR3 is CAWSVRQRHGYGYTF. The DNA for the CDR3 is TGTGCCTGGAGTGTACGGCAGAGACACGGCTATGGCTACACCTTC.

V gene TRBV29-1 combines with J gene TRBJ2-7; perhaps TRBD2 as D (7 bases). Germline V gene sequence: CDR1 SQVTM, CDR2 ANQGSEA. This CDR3 is 14 amino acids long. The V end was cut by 4 bases, the J end by 0 bases, with 13 bases between. The CDR3 sequence is CSVAGGRYSYEQYF. The CDR3 DNA follows: TGCAGCGTTGCGGGGGGCCGTTACTCCTACGAGCAGTACTTC.

This rearrangement joins TRBV6-5 to TRBJ2-3; D is unclear. V lost 6 bases and J lost 7, with 14 bases in between. CDR3 length: 13 residues. Germline V lookup: CDR1 MNHEY, CDR2 SVGAGI. CDR3 nucleotide sequence: TGTGCCAGCAGAGAGGCCCCGGCCTATACGCAGTATTTT. This gives the protein CASREAPAYTQYF.

This clone was recorded only once. Written as DNA, the CDR3 is TGTGCCAGCAGTTTAAACAGTGTGGGCACTGAAGCTTTCTTT. This gives the protein CASSLNSVGTEAFF. The chain carries TRBV27 and TRBJ1-1; no clear D gene. The V end lost 2 bases, the J end lost 4 bases, and 11 bases lay between the germline ends. CDR1 and CDR2 (germline): MNHEY, SMNVEV (reference sequence). This CDR3 region has 14 residues.

J is TRBJ1-1 and V is TRBV19, with D unclear. V lost 5 bases to trimming and J lost 0 bases, with 4 bases between them. Germline loops: CDR1 LNHDA, CDR2 SQIVND (reference sequence). The CDR3 spans 12 residues. The CDR3 sequence: CASSRMNTEAFF. Here the CDR3 DNA reads TGTGCCAGTAGTCGTATGAACACTGAAGCTTTCTTT.

The CDR3 nucleotides are TGTGCCTGGAGCCTTGACTCTAAACGGGGCTACACCTTC. Translating it yields CAWSLDSKRGYTF. V gene TRBV30 combines with J gene TRBJ1-2; D is undetermined. V lost 3 bases, J lost 8 bases, and 16 bases lay in between. CDR3 length: 13 residues. Germline V gene sequence: CDR1 GTSNPN, CDR2 SVGIG (reference sequence).

This clone is a singleton in its sample. V and J are TRBV5-4 and TRBJ2-7, with D unresolved. This CDR3 has 12 residues. Germline lookup yields CDR1 SGHNT and CDR2 YYREEE (reference sequence). Between the trimmed V and J ends, which lost 4 bases and 4 bases, there was a span of 9 bases. The CDR3 DNA is TGTGCCAGCAGCACCTACCCGTACGAGCAGTACTTC. It specifies CASSTYPYEQYF.